The 22 T cell receptor beta chains below come from one sample, sequenced in a study of cytomegalovirus exposure and HLA in healthy donors. The PCR ran on 60 Vbeta and 13 Jbeta primers. The repertoire was sequenced with immunoSEQ multiplex PCR; TCRdb's copy has only in-frame clones and lacks some. Seen here are roughly 89,000 clones, 80% observed once, and the top ten hold roughly 2%. The specimen sequenced was PBMCs. Source of these receptors: a man aged 18 to 30 in good health and CMV-seronegative.

This chain joins TRBV13 and TRBJ2-7, with 9 bases lining up with TRBD1. There are 14 residues in the CDR3. The V segment lost 5 bases and the J segment 3 bases; nucleotides outside the gene matches: 5. Germline CDR1 PRHDT, CDR2 FYEKMQ (reference sequence). CDR3 amino acids: CASSTTTGGYEQYF. The CDR3 DNA reads as TGTGCCAGCAGCACTACGACAGGGGGCTACGAGCAGTACTTC.

This clone was seen a handful of times. As DNA, the CDR3 is TGCGCCAGCAGCCAACTTAAGGTGGAGGGCACCGGGGAGCTGTTTTTT. Translating gives CASSQLKVEGTGELFF. V and J are TRBV4-1 and TRBJ2-2; D might be TRBD2 (6 bases). V was cut by 2 bases and J by 4 bases, with 14 bases left in between. This CDR3 is 16 amino acids long. From germline, CDR1 is MGHRA and CDR2 YSYEKL.

V usage is TRBV19 and J usage is TRBJ1-1; 8 bases are shared with TRBD1. This CDR3 has 14 amino acids. Germline V gives CDR1 LNHDA, CDR2 SQIVND (reference sequence). V gave up 5 bases and J gave up 4 bases; unmatched junction bases: 6. The CDR3 protein is CASSLRGHVTEAFF. CDR3 bases: TGTGCCAGTAGTCTCAGGGGGCACGTCACTGAAGCTTTCTTT. The complete variable domain, with remaining parts taken from reference TRBV19 and TRBJ1-1, reads DGGITQSPKYLFRKEGQNVTLSCEQNLNHDAMYWYRQDPGQGLRLIYYSQIVNDFQKGDIAEGYSVSREKKESFPLTVTSAQKNPTAFYLCASSLRGHVTEAFFGQGTRLTVV.

The genes are TRBV5-1 and TRBJ2-1, with TRBD2 matching 9 bases. J lost 5 bases, V lost 7 bases, and 10 bases had no gene match. Per germline, CDR1 SGHRS and CDR2 YFSETQ. The length of the CDR3 is 15 residues. This CDR3 reads CASGLAGAFNNEQFF. In DNA form, the CDR3 reads TGCGCCAGCGGATTAGCGGGGGCCTTTAACAATGAGCAGTTCTTC.

J is TRBJ2-1 and V is TRBV5-1; 9 bases line up with TRBD2. This CDR3 region has 13 residues. Germline assignment: CDR1 SGHRS and CDR2 YFSETQ. Trimming removed 6 bases from V and 7 bases from J; junction bases left unmatched: 5. The CDR3 spells CASTLAGFNEQFF. CDR3 nucleotides: TGCGCCAGCACCCTAGCGGGATTTAATGAGCAGTTCTTC.

V is TRBV19 and J is TRBJ1-5; no clear D gene. CDR3 length equals 15 residues. V lost 1 base and J 1 base, leaving 8 bases between the germline ends. From germline, CDR1 is LNHDA and CDR2 SQIVND (reference sequence). The CDR3, as DNA: TGTGCCAGTAGTATAGGGCCCGAAAGCAATCAGCCCCAGCATTTT. This translates into CASSIGPESNQPQHF.

Worth noting for this clone: The junction shows a germline mismatch at one end, possibly a read error. The chain recombines TRBV7-3 with TRBJ2-1; 10 nucleotides align to TRBD2. Germline lookup yields CDR1 SGHTA and CDR2 FQGTGA. CDR3 length equals 14 residues. CDR3 bases: TGTGCCAGCAGCTTAACCCAGCTAGCGGGGGCGCTGGTCTTC. Protein sequence: CASSLTQLAGALVF.

The chain combines TRBV2 with TRBJ2-1; 10 bases line up with TRBD2. After removal of 4 bases from V and 4 bases from J, the junction contained 4 bases not matched to a gene. The V gene's germline CDR1 is SNHLY and CDR2 FYNNEI. The CDR3 loop spans 15 amino acids. CDR3 sequence (DNA): TGTGCCAGCAGTGTGGTAGCGGGGGGTTACAATGAGCAGTTCTTC. This sequence encodes CASSVVAGGYNEQFF.

The chain is built from TRBV9 and TRBJ1-3; the D gene is possibly TRBD1 (6 bases). CDR1 is SGDLS, CDR2 YYNGEE, per germline. The CDR3 spans 16 residues. Trimming cost V 3 bases and J 3 bases, with 16 bases left between them. The CDR3 bases are TGTGCCAGCAGCGCAAGGCAGGGGATCGATGGAAACACCATATATTTT. Encoded protein: CASSARQGIDGNTIYF.

The chain employs TRBV2 and TRBJ1-2, with TRBD1 matching over 9 bases. Germline CDR1 is SNHLY and CDR2 is FYNNEI. With 6 bases clipped from V and 0 bases from J, the junction kept 5 bases outside the gene matches. The CDR3 is 15 residues long. The CDR3 loop reads CASSVTGGANYGYTF. CDR3 DNA: TGTGCCAGCAGCGTGACAGGGGGGGCTAACTATGGCTACACCTTC.

The chain combines TRBV30 with TRBJ2-1; D remains unclear. The CDR3 covers 13 residues. Germline loops: CDR1 GTSNPN, CDR2 SVGIG (reference sequence). The V end lost 3 bases, the J end lost 7 bases, and 13 bases lay between the germline ends. The CDR3 DNA sequence: TGTGCCTGGAGGAGGCTCCGGGTAAATGAGCAGTTCTTC. It yields the protein CAWRRLRVNEQFF.

This chain connects TRBV19 to TRBJ1-4; 8 positions agree with TRBD1. Germline V gives CDR1 LNHDA, CDR2 SQIVND (reference sequence). This CDR3 region has 15 residues. After removal of 4 bases from V and 5 bases from J, the junction contained 6 bases not matched to a gene. The DNA of the CDR3 is TGTGCCAGTAGTAGGACAGGGTTAGGGAATGAAAAACTGTTTTTT. It codes for CASSRTGLGNEKLFF.

The chain recombines TRBV4-1 with TRBJ2-1; 11 bases are shared with TRBD1. V shed 0 bases and J 10 bases; nucleotides not matched to a gene: 11. Germline V gives CDR1 MGHRA, CDR2 YSYEKL. This CDR3 is built from 17 residues. The CDR3, as DNA: TGCGCCAGCAGCCAAGACGTTCGGGACAGGGGGTGGGACGAGCAGTTCTTC. This sequence encodes CASSQDVRDRGWDEQFF.

This rearrangement joins TRBV9 to TRBJ1-3; TRBD1 aligns across 7 bases. The length of the CDR3 is 15 residues. Germline loops: CDR1 SGDLS, CDR2 YYNGEE. Germline trimming cut 3 bases from V and 5 bases from J; bases unmatched to any gene: 8. The CDR3 reads CASSEGGQRRNTIYF. The CDR3 bases are TGTGCCAGCAGCGAGGGGGGACAGCGTCGAAACACCATATATTTT.

The sample holds a few counts of this clone. J is TRBJ1-1 and V is TRBV6-6, with 8 bases identical to TRBD1. V lost 2 bases, J lost 1 base, and 3 bases stayed unmatched. The germline gives CDR1 MNHNY, CDR2 SVGAGI (reference sequence). CDR3 length: 15 amino acids. The CDR3 DNA reads as TGTGCCAGCAGTTACCCCGGACAGGGGAACACTGAAGCTTTCTTT. As protein: CASSYPGQGNTEAFF.

The rearrangement joins TRBV7-6 to TRBJ1-2; TRBD1 agrees at 7 bases. The germline gives CDR1 SGHVS, CDR2 FNYEAQ. The CDR3 consists of 14 residues. The V gene end was trimmed by 2 bases and the J gene end by 8 bases; junction bases not matched to a gene: 8. CDR3 sequence: CASSLLGDSPGYTF. Written as DNA, the CDR3 is TGTGCCAGCAGCTTACTAGGGGACAGCCCGGGCTACACCTTC.

This sequence joins TRBV27 and TRBJ2-5, with 9 bases aligning to TRBD1. V was clipped by 3 bases and J by 3 bases; unmatched bases: 5. Germline V gene data show CDR1 as MNHEY and CDR2 as SMNVEV (reference sequence). CDR3 length: 15 amino acids. The CDR3 DNA reads as TGTGCCAGCAGTTTGGGAACAGGGGGCAAAGAGACCCAGTACTTC. Translated: CASSLGTGGKETQYF.

This chain joins TRBV6-5 and TRBJ2-5; TRBD2 might be the D (5 bases). CDR3 length equals 16 residues. Germline V gene data show CDR1 as MNHEY and CDR2 as SVGAGI. V was shortened by 0 bases and J by 2 bases, with 13 bases between the two germline ends. CDR3 loop: CASSYSRSGAQETQYF. CDR3 DNA sequence: TGTGCCAGCAGTTACTCGAGGAGCGGAGCTCAAGAGACCCAGTACTTC.

This clone was recorded once. The CDR3 DNA reads as TGCAGCGTGGAGCAGGGCCCCGGGGAGCTGTTTTTT. This codes for CSVEQGPGELFF. The chain employs TRBV29-1 and TRBJ2-2; TRBD1 might be the D (5 bases). With 6 bases removed from V and 6 bases from J, the gap between germline ends came to 11 bases. The CDR3 sequence is 12 residues long. Germline assignment: CDR1 SQVTM and CDR2 ANQGSEA.

The chain recombines TRBV28 with TRBJ2-3; D perhaps matches TRBD2 (5 bases). V gave up 5 bases and J gave up 1 base, with 16 bases separating them. The V gene's germline CDR1 is MDHEN and CDR2 SYDVKM. This CDR3 region has 16 residues. DNA for the CDR3: TGTGCCAGCAGTCTTTATACGGGGAAGGGCACAGATACGCAGTATTTT. Its translation is CASSLYTGKGTDTQYF.

The chain is built from TRBV29-1 and TRBJ1-2; tentatively, D is TRBD1 (6 bases). The CDR3 is 14 residues long. V dropped 5 bases and J dropped 2 bases, with 15 bases sitting between them. Germline V gene sequence: CDR1 SQVTM, CDR2 ANQGSEA. The CDR3 bases are TGCAGCGTTCAAATCCAACAGGGAAACTATGGCTACACCTTC. Translating gives CSVQIQQGNYGYTF.

This chain connects TRBV19 to TRBJ2-7; 7 nucleotides agree with TRBD1. V lost 0 bases and J lost 2; bases outside the gene matches: 7. The CDR3 extends over 16 amino acids. CDR1 LNHDA and CDR2 SQIVND come from the germline V gene (reference sequence). As DNA, the CDR3 is TGTGCCAGTAGTATAGATCTAGGGACAGTAGCCTACGAGCAGTACTTC. Residues: CASSIDLGTVAYEQYF. Drawing the rest from reference TRBV19 and TRBJ2-7, the complete variable domain is DGGITQSPKYLFRKEGQNVTLSCEQNLNHDAMYWYRQDPGQGLRLIYYSQIVNDFQKGDIAEGYSVSREKKESFPLTVTSAQKNPTAFYLCASSIDLGTVAYEQYFGPGTRLTVT.